This TCR beta chain came from a study of T cell changes during pregnancy in multiple sclerosis. V lost 5 bases to trimming and J lost 9 bases; unmatched junction nucleotides: 10. The CDR3 is 15 amino acids. CDR1 and CDR2 from the germline V gene are SGHVS and FQNEAQ. Here immunoSEQ multiplex PCR was the method, and the copy in TCRdb shows in-frame clones only, minus some. Of about 42,000 clones listed, 91% are singletons. This TCR came from a female donor in good health, enrolled as a control in a pregnancy study. V and J are TRBV7-8 and TRBJ1-5; the match to TRBD1 covers 10 bases. The starting material was CD4+ T cells from peripheral blood mononuclear cells, obtained in the second trimester of pregnancy. The CDR3 reads CASSTQTGGARPQHF. CDR3 coding DNA: TGTGCCAGCAGCACCCAGACAGGGGGCGCGAGGCCCCAGCATTTT.